These 12 T cell receptor beta chains were all obtained from the same sample, sequenced in a study of T cells after yellow fever vaccination (dated by TCRdb to between 2018 and 2021). What the treatment or condition label conveys for this sample: live attenuated yellow fever vaccine strain. Libraries were constructed by 5' RACE. TCRdb shows the sequencer as Illumina HiSeq 2500. TCRdb reanalyzed the raw reads on its own, using fastp at Q25 for trimming and MiXCR for clone calling, and kept in-frame beta chains. Rows are combined by CDR3 protein, so each entry shows the most common genes and DNA. The sample contains hundreds of thousands of distinct CDR3 sequences, 7.5% to 9% of them found a single time. Over 15% of the sample is in the top ten clones. The source was PBMCs, collected on the day of the first yellow fever vaccination. The origin of the receptors is a man younger than 35 who received the YFV17D yellow fever vaccine.

This clonotype was seen a handful of times. The chain combines TRBV7-9 with TRBJ2-7; perhaps TRBD2 as D (5 bases). CDR1 and CDR2 from the germline V gene are SEHNR and FQNEAQ (reference sequence). The CDR3 has 13 amino acids. V was shortened by 5 bases and J by 5 bases, with 13 bases between the two germline ends. This chain's CDR3 is CASSRHGVDEQYF. The CDR3 nucleotides are TGTGCCAGCAGCAGACACGGGGTGGACGAGCAGTACTTC.

There are many counts of this clonotype. This chain links TRBV6-5 with TRBJ1-2; D unresolved. CDR3 size: 17 residues. Trimming stripped 0 bases from V and 4 bases from J, with 18 bases between. The germline gives CDR1 MNHEY, CDR2 SVGAGI. The CDR3 spells CASSYSSRTDRLYGYTF. The CDR3 DNA reads as TGTGCCAGCAGTTACTCGTCCCGGACCGACCGACTCTATGGCTACACCTTC.

This clonotype has a handful of counts. This chain uses TRBV5-5 with TRBJ1-5; D unresolved. The V end lost 1 base, the J end lost 5 bases, and 7 bases lay between the germline ends. The CDR3 has 13 amino acids. Germline CDR1 reads SGHKS; CDR2 reads YYEKEE (reference sequence). The CDR3 DNA follows: TGTGCCAGCAGCTTGATGTGGGATCAGCCCCAGCATTTT. Translated, it gives CASSLMWDQPQHF.

This clonotype has more than one count but fewer than ten. The chain uses TRBV15 and TRBJ1-6; no reliable D call. Deletions cut 0 bases from V and 6 bases from J, with 9 bases between. Germline V gene sequence: CDR1 LNHNV, CDR2 YYDKDF (reference sequence). This CDR3 has 15 amino acids. The DNA for the CDR3 is TGTGCCACCAGCAGAGACCGGACTTCTAATTCACCCCTCCACTTT. It specifies CATSRDRTSNSPLHF.

This clonotype showed up many times. V gene TRBV12-3 or TRBV12-4 combines with J gene TRBJ2-7; no clear D. The CDR3 covers 12 residues. The V and J ends lost 5 bases and 7 bases respectively, with 12 bases between them. The CDR3 sequence: CASSPTKGEQYF. The CDR3 DNA reads as TGTGCCAGCAGTCCAACTAAAGGGGAGCAGTACTTC.

The CDR3 DNA sequence: TGCAGCGTTGGCCTTTGGGGGGATACCACAGATACGCAGTATTTT. This translates into CSVGLWGDTTDTQYF. The V and J genes are TRBV29-1 and TRBJ2-3, with a tentative D call TRBD2 (6 bases). The CDR3 runs to 15 residues. Germline V gene lookup returns CDR1 SQVTM and CDR2 ANQGSEA. Trimming removed 4 bases at V and 2 bases at J, with 16 bases between.

The chain has TRBV18 and TRBJ2-3, with a tentative D call TRBD2 (5 bases). Trimming pared 3 bases from V and 4 bases from J, leaving 11 bases between. This CDR3 region has 14 residues. Germline CDR1 and CDR2: KGHSH and LQKENI. CDR3 residues: CASSPREGSDTQYF. The CDR3 DNA reads as TGTGCCAGCTCACCCCGGGAAGGTTCAGATACGCAGTATTTT.

For this clonotype: The junction departs from the called germline gene at one end, perhaps through a read error. The chain uses TRBV4-2 and TRBJ2-7; TRBD2 matches at 9 bases. CDR3 size: 16 residues. The germline gives CDR1 LGHNA, CDR2 YNFKEQ. The CDR3 spells CASSQDGSGGSYERYF. In DNA, the CDR3 is TGTGCCAGCAGCCAAGATGGAAGCGGGGGGTCCTACGAGCGGTACTTC.

The sample holds many counts of this clonotype. The gene calls are TRBV24-1 and TRBJ2-1; 11 nucleotides match TRBD2. The V gene's germline CDR1 is KGHDR and CDR2 SFDVKD. The length of the CDR3 is 14 residues. After removal of 5 bases from V and 7 bases from J, the junction contained 3 bases not matched to a gene. The CDR3 region has the DNA TGTGCCACCAGTGCTAGCGGGGGGTCAAATGAGCAGTTCTTC. Amino acid sequence: CATSASGGSNEQFF.

The chain carries TRBV7-7 and TRBJ2-5, with D possibly matching TRBD2 (5 bases). Trimming left V 3 bases short and J 3 bases short, with 14 bases between. Germline loops: CDR1 SSHAT, CDR2 FNYEAQ (reference sequence). The CDR3 extends over 15 amino acids. The CDR3 is CASSFGLAEEETQYF. The CDR3 nucleotides are TGTGCCAGCAGCTTCGGTCTAGCCGAGGAAGAGACCCAGTACTTC.

The chain uses TRBV29-1 and TRBJ2-1; TRBD2 aligns across 9 bases. The CDR3 consists of 12 residues. Germline loops: CDR1 SQVTM, CDR2 ANQGSEA. V gave up 2 bases and J gave up 9 bases; unmatched junction bases: 2. The chain's CDR3 is CSVELAGFEQFF. The CDR3 nucleotides are TGCAGCGTTGAACTAGCGGGGTTTGAGCAGTTCTTC.

A remark on this clonotype: Germline and junction disagree at one end, which may indicate a read error. The CDR3: CATSQVRGSTPPNEQFF. The DNA for the CDR3 is TGCGCCACCAGCCAAGTTAGGGGATCGACACCCCCCAATGAGCAGTTCTTC. The rearrangement links TRBV4-3 to TRBJ2-1, with D possibly being TRBD1 (5 bases). This CDR3 contains 17 residues. CDR1 LGHNA and CDR2 YSLEER come from the germline V gene.